The next 24 T cell receptor beta chains were all read from a single sample in a study of T cells after posttransplantation cyclophosphamide (TCRdb year 2016). The library came from the immunoSEQ multiplex PCR assay. Not all clones reach the TCRdb copy of this immuneACCESS table, which keeps in-frame sequences only. Checked studies attribute under half of the gap to unresolved V genes and leave the rest unexplained. This sample comprises roughly 14,000 clones, roughly four fifths of them detected only once. The ten largest account for roughly 0.83% of the sample. The sequenced sample consisted of memory CD4+ T cells sorted from PBMCs. The source is a man between 45 and 60 years old in good health, CMV-negative, and a related stem cell transplant donor.

This rearrangement joins TRBV15 to TRBJ1-5, with TRBD1 as a possible D gene (6 bases). Germline CDR1 and CDR2: LNHNV and YYDKDF (reference sequence). V was shortened by 6 bases and J by 3 bases, with 15 bases between the two germline ends. The CDR3 runs 15 residues. CDR3 bases: TGTGCCACCAGGGCCTTAGCAGGGGCCAATCAGCCCCAGCATTTT. This gives the protein CATRALAGANQPQHF.

The chain combines TRBV7-2 with TRBJ2-2; D uncertain. V was clipped by 6 bases and J by 5 bases, with 10 bases between them. The CDR3 has 13 residues. CDR1 and CDR2 from the germline V gene are SGHTA and FQGNSA. The CDR3 region is CASSSSVTGELFF. For the CDR3, the DNA is TGTGCCAGCAGTTCCAGCGTTACCGGGGAGCTGTTTTTT.

The chain joins TRBV7-8 to TRBJ2-3; 10 bases are a match to TRBD2. With 2 bases clipped from V and 3 bases from J, the junction kept 2 bases outside the gene matches. This CDR3 has 15 residues. Germline loops: CDR1 SGHVS, CDR2 FQNEAQ. For the CDR3, the DNA is TGTGCCAGCAGCTTAACTAGCGGGGTGACAGATACGCAGTATTTT. The encoded protein is CASSLTSGVTDTQYF. Full variable domain (missing parts from reference TRBV7-8 and TRBJ2-3): GAGVSQSPRYKVAKRGQDVALRCDPISGHVSLFWYQQALGQGPEFLTYFQNEAQLDKSGLPSDRFFAERPEGSVSTLKIQRTQQEDSAVYLCASSLTSGVTDTQYFGPGTRLTVL.

The V gene is TRBV2, the J gene TRBJ1-4; TRBD1 matches 9 bases. Looked up from germline, CDR1 is SNHLY and CDR2 is FYNNEI. After removal of 5 bases from V and 3 bases from J, the junction contained 4 bases not matched to a gene. The CDR3 is 15 amino acids. CDR3 in amino acids: CASSQQGAANEKLFF. Written as DNA, the CDR3 is TGTGCCAGCAGTCAACAGGGGGCAGCTAATGAAAAACTGTTTTTT. Variable domain in full (rest from reference TRBV2 and TRBJ1-4): EPEVTQTPSHQVTQMGQEVILRCVPISNHLYFYWYRQILGQKVEFLVSFYNNEISEKSEIFDDQFSVERPDGSNFTLKIRSTKLEDSAMYFCASSQQGAANEKLFFGSGTQLSVL.

V is TRBV5-1 and J is TRBJ1-2; D is uncertain. This CDR3 is 15 amino acids long. Germline V gene sequence: CDR1 SGHRS, CDR2 YFSETQ. With 0 bases removed from V and 6 bases from J, the gap between germline ends came to 15 bases. The CDR3 is CASSLAAGIEHGYTF. CDR3 nucleotide sequence: TGCGCCAGCAGCTTGGCGGCGGGTATCGAGCATGGCTACACCTTC.

The chain couples TRBV7-2 to TRBJ2-2, with 10 bases matching TRBD2. Per germline, CDR1 SGHTA and CDR2 FQGNSA. Trimming at V came to 1 base and at J to 6 bases, leaving 5 bases not matched to a gene. This CDR3 region has 16 residues. The CDR3 region is CASSLVSGGAPGELFF. CDR3 DNA: TGTGCCAGCAGCTTAGTGAGCGGGGGGGCCCCCGGGGAGCTGTTTTTT.

The chain has TRBV7-2 and TRBJ1-2; 10 bases match TRBD1. Germline V gene sequence: CDR1 SGHTA, CDR2 FQGNSA. V gave up 7 bases and J gave up 3 bases; unmatched junction bases: 11. This CDR3 region has 16 residues. Written as DNA, the CDR3 is TGTGCCAGCACGCCGGGACAGGGGAGGAGGGACTATGGCTACACCTTC. Its protein is CASTPGQGRRDYGYTF.

The chain joins TRBV16 to TRBJ2-7; possibly TRBD2 for D (5 bases). V was trimmed by 5 bases and J by 4 bases, leaving 18 bases between them. CDR1 KGHSY and CDR2 FQNENV come from the germline V gene. This CDR3 is 15 amino acids long. The CDR3 here is CASSKQASLGYEQYF. The CDR3 DNA reads TGTGCCAGCAGCAAGCAGGCTAGCCTTGGATACGAGCAGTACTTC.

A few counts support this clone. The chain combines TRBV9 with TRBJ2-5, with D maybe TRBD1 (6 bases). Matching the DNA end better, TRBJ2-7 makes the J call doubtful. In germline, CDR1 is SGDLS, CDR2 YYNGEE. The CDR3 sequence is 15 residues long. CDR3 in amino acids: CASSGPQGNSYEQYF. The CDR3 nucleotides read TGTGCCAGCAGCGGACCGCAGGGGAACTCCTACGAGCAGTACTTC.

Here the CDR3 DNA reads TGTGCCTGGAGTGTTGGGACAGGGATTGTCTACGAGCAGTACTTC. As protein: CAWSVGTGIVYEQYF. The J gene is TRBJ2-5, the V gene TRBV30, with TRBD1 matching 9 bases. The DNA end favors TRBJ2-7, so the J call may be wrong. The CDR3 length is 15 residues. Germline lookup yields CDR1 GTSNPN and CDR2 SVGIG (reference sequence).

The CDR3 loop is CASSVRNSGTDEKLFF. Written as DNA, the CDR3 is TGTGCCAGCAGTGTACGGAATTCAGGGACAGATGAAAAACTGTTTTTT. This chain uses TRBV6-1 with TRBJ1-4; the match to TRBD1 covers 7 bases. The CDR3 loop spans 16 amino acids. The V gene's germline CDR1 is MNHNS and CDR2 SASEGT. The V and J ends lost 4 bases and 6 bases, in that order; junction bases with no gene match: 11.

V and J are TRBV2 and TRBJ2-7; TRBD2 aligns across 7 bases. The V and J ends lost 6 bases and 2 bases, in that order; junction bases with no gene match: 10. The CDR3 runs to 15 residues. CDR1 is SNHLY, CDR2 FYNNEI, per germline. The DNA of the CDR3 is TGTGCCAGCAGGATTATTGGCGGGAGCGCCTACGAGCAGTACTTC. Amino acids: CASRIIGGSAYEQYF.

V is TRBV29-1 and J is TRBJ2-7; D call uncertain. Germline loops: CDR1 SQVTM, CDR2 ANQGSEA. Trimming pared 7 bases from V and 5 bases from J, leaving 12 bases between. This CDR3 spans 11 amino acids. The CDR3 region is CSASVVDEQYF. The CDR3 DNA reads as TGCAGCGCATCAGTCGTCGACGAGCAGTACTTC.

The chain couples TRBV18 to TRBJ1-2; D is uncertain. Germline CDR1 reads KGHSH; CDR2 reads LQKENI. The CDR3 consists of 12 residues. With 6 bases removed from V and 8 bases from J, the gap between germline ends came to 13 bases. CDR3 nucleotide sequence: TGTGCCAGCTCGGGCAGCCGGGGAGGCTACACCTTC. Residues: CASSGSRGGYTF.

This chain uses TRBV6-5 with TRBJ2-2; no clear D. The V gene lost 7 bases and the J gene lost 4 bases, with 10 bases spanning the gap. From germline, CDR1 is MNHEY and CDR2 SVGAGI. The CDR3 contains 13 residues. DNA for the CDR3: TGTGCCAGCACGGAGTCCGGCACCGGGGAGCTGTTTTTT. Protein product: CASTESGTGELFF.

The V gene is TRBV5-5, the J gene TRBJ1-4, with 9 nucleotides matching TRBD1. This CDR3 is built from 19 residues. The ends lost 0 bases at V and 0 bases at J; junction bases unmatched: 9. Germline V gene sequence: CDR1 SGHKS, CDR2 YYEKEE (reference sequence). The CDR3, as DNA: TGTGCCAGCAGCTTGGTCGGGGACAGGGTAAGGGCAACTAATGAAAAACTGTTTTTT. Encoded protein: CASSLVGDRVRATNEKLFF.

For this clone: This sample includes further DNA sequences coding for the same CDR3. The gene calls are TRBV6-5 and TRBJ1-6; tentative D call: TRBD1 (5 bases). The CDR3 consists of 14 residues. V lost 5 bases, J lost 6 bases, and 11 bases lay in between. Germline loops: CDR1 MNHEY, CDR2 SVGAGI. The CDR3 coding sequence is TGTGCCAGCAGTCGCGACAGAAGTAATTCACCCCTCCACTTT. This encodes CASSRDRSNSPLHF.

This clone came up once. The chain links TRBV27 to TRBJ2-1; 9 nucleotides agree with TRBD2. V lost 2 bases to trimming and J lost 2 bases; unmatched junction nucleotides: 4. The CDR3 contains 16 residues. The germline V gene encodes CDR1 MNHEY and CDR2 SMNVEV (reference sequence). The CDR3 nucleotides read TGTGCCAGCAGTTTAGCGGGAGGGAGTACCTACAATGAGCAGTTCTTC. Translating it yields CASSLAGGSTYNEQFF.

The chain has TRBV7-2 and TRBJ2-2, with D perhaps matching TRBD2 (6 bases). CDR1 is SGHTA, CDR2 FQGNSA, per germline. The CDR3 runs 14 residues. The V gene lost 8 bases and the J gene lost 2 bases, with 12 bases spanning the gap. The CDR3 sequence: CASGGTRNTGELFF. DNA for the CDR3: TGTGCCAGCGGCGGGACGAGAAACACCGGGGAGCTGTTTTTT.

This chain uses TRBV7-9 with TRBJ2-5; 7 nucleotides line up with TRBD1. CDR1 and CDR2 (germline): SEHNR, FQNEAQ (reference sequence). This CDR3 is 14 amino acids long. V lost 5 bases and J lost 1; bases outside the gene matches: 4. CDR3 protein: CASSPPGGQETQYF. CDR3 nucleotides: TGTGCCAGCAGCCCCCCAGGGGGCCAAGAGACCCAGTACTTC.

This chain uses TRBV7-2 with TRBJ1-2; D is unresolved. Trimming cost V 2 bases and J 4 bases, with 8 bases left between them. The CDR3 extends over 13 amino acids. CDR1 and CDR2 (germline): SGHTA, FQGNSA. CDR3 sequence (DNA): TGTGCCAGCAGCTTACAGATTCTCTATGGCTACACCTTC. It translates to CASSLQILYGYTF.

CDR3 residues: CASSFGGMRGGDGTDTQYF. The CDR3 DNA reads as TGCGCCAGCAGCTTTGGGGGCATGCGGGGGGGCGATGGCACAGATACGCAGTATTTT. The chain joins TRBV5-1 to TRBJ2-3, with 9 bases identical to TRBD2. Germline CDR1 reads SGHRS; CDR2 reads YFSETQ. The CDR3 is made up of 19 amino acids. The V and J ends lost 2 bases and 1 base, in that order; junction bases with no gene match: 14. The variable domain in full, completed from reference TRBV5-1 and TRBJ2-3, reads KAGVTQTPRYLIKTRGQQVTLSCSPISGHRSVSWYQQTPGQGLQFLFEYFSETQRNKGNFPGRFSGRQFSNSRSEMNVSTLELGDSALYLCASSFGGMRGGDGTDTQYFGPGTRLTVL.

This clone was counted between two and nine times. The V and J genes are TRBV5-1 and TRBJ2-3, with 8 bases lining up with TRBD2. Germline V CDR1 and CDR2: SGHRS, YFSETQ. The CDR3 loop spans 17 amino acids. The ends lost 1 base at V and 4 bases at J; junction bases unmatched: 11. CDR3 in amino acids: CASSLRGMGGRPDTQYF. The CDR3 DNA is TGCGCCAGCAGCTTGCGGGGGATGGGCGGGAGGCCAGATACGCAGTATTTT.

V usage is TRBV7-2 and J usage is TRBJ2-7; D perhaps matches TRBD2 (7 bases). Germline CDR1 SGHTA, CDR2 FQGNSA. This CDR3 comprises 14 residues. Trimming took 6 bases from V and 4 from J, leaving 16 bases between them. Here the CDR3 reads CASRIGGAGYEQYF. Written as DNA, the CDR3 is TGTGCCAGCAGGATAGGGGGGGCTGGATACGAGCAGTACTTC.